Shown below are 15 T cell receptor beta chains from a single sample sequenced in a study of beta chain features in type 1 diabetes. Study-level results: Shortening of TCRB CDR3s, moderate but significant, appeared in all four CD4+ subsets of Type 1 diabetes patients.

These receptors have no known antigen. All of the isolated RNA was reverse transcribed, so expressed TCRB transcripts were sequenced. TCRdb's table, derived via immunoSEQ multiplex PCR, lists solely in-frame clones and lacks some. Among 500,000 to 850,000 clones listed, 11% to 15% were seen once. Sequenced input: naive CD4+ T cells from blood. The source is a young man with type 1 diabetes.

V is TRBV19 and J is TRBJ2-1; D perhaps matches TRBD2 (6 bases). Per the germline V gene, CDR1 is LNHDA and CDR2 is SQIVND (reference sequence). Trimming stripped 2 bases from V and 4 bases from J, with 18 bases between. The CDR3 extends over 17 amino acids. As DNA, the CDR3 is TGTGCCAGTAGTATACCCCCCATGCGGGGAGGATACAATGAGCAGTTCTTC. It translates to CASSIPPMRGGYNEQFF.

The chain carries TRBV7-2 and TRBJ1-1; D ambiguous. Germline V gene sequence: CDR1 SGHTA, CDR2 FQGNSA. This CDR3 spans 15 amino acids. V gave up 2 bases and J gave up 5 bases, with 15 bases separating them. The CDR3 region has the DNA TGTGCCAGCAGCTTATGGAGCGCGGGTGAAACTGAAGCTTTCTTT. Translated: CASSLWSAGETEAFF.

This clone has only a few counts. The gene calls are TRBV6-5 and TRBJ1-5, with D maybe TRBD1 (5 bases). The CDR3 covers 13 residues. Germline V CDR1 and CDR2: MNHEY, SVGAGI. V shed 2 bases and J shed 6 bases, with 8 bases lying between them. CDR3 residues: CASSYRGAQPQHF. CDR3 sequence (DNA): TGTGCCAGCAGTTACAGGGGTGCTCAGCCCCAGCATTTT.

As to this clone: One end of the junction fails to match germline, which may point to a read error. The chain recombines TRBV5-1 with TRBJ2-3, with TRBD2 matching 10 bases. CDR1 SGHRS and CDR2 YFSETQ come from the germline V gene. The CDR3 has 15 amino acids. The CDR3 protein is CASGFGTSEVDTQYF. The CDR3 coding sequence is TGCGCCAGCGGCTTCGGGACTAGCGAGGTAGATACGCAGTATTTT.

The chain recombines TRBV30 with TRBJ1-1; D is uncertain. CDR3 length equals 10 residues. Germline-derived CDR1 and CDR2 are GTSNPN and SVGIG (reference sequence). Deletions cut 5 bases from V and 7 bases from J, with 8 bases between. The CDR3 reads CAWERVEAFF. The CDR3 DNA is TGTGCCTGGGAACGTGTTGAAGCTTTCTTT.

This clone was seen only a few times. The chain carries TRBV6-1 and TRBJ2-7, with 9 nucleotides matching TRBD2. CDR1 is MNHNS and CDR2 is SASEGT in the germline V gene. The CDR3 covers 17 residues. V was clipped by 3 bases and J by 0 bases; unmatched bases: 9. This chain's CDR3 is CASSDYSGGIVSYEQYF. CDR3 in DNA: TGTGCCAGCAGTGACTATAGCGGGGGCATCGTCTCCTACGAGCAGTACTTC.

The gene calls are TRBV6-4 and TRBJ1-2; no clear D. CDR3 length equals 13 residues. V was pared by 5 bases and J by 4 bases, with 11 bases between. Germline V gives CDR1 MRHNA, CDR2 SNTAGT. The CDR3 bases are TGTGCCAGCAGTCCGGGGAACGCCTATGGCTACACCTTC. This translates into CASSPGNAYGYTF.

This clone was seen a handful of times. The chain recombines TRBV18 with TRBJ1-2; D is possibly TRBD1 (6 bases). The CDR3 runs 17 residues. The V end lost 6 bases, the J end lost 5 bases, and 25 bases lay between the germline ends. Per the germline V gene, CDR1 is KGHSH and CDR2 is LQKENI. The CDR3: CASSLGSSRTAAYGYTF. The CDR3 DNA reads TGTGCCAGCTCCCTGGGTAGTTCTCGGACAGCGGCTTATGGCTACACCTTC.

The genes are TRBV6-1 and TRBJ2-3, with D perhaps given as TRBD1 or TRBD2 (5 bases each). V was cut by 8 bases and J by 6 bases, with 12 bases left in between. CDR3 length: 12 residues. Per germline, CDR1 MNHNS and CDR2 SASEGT. This chain's CDR3 is CASRDQLDTQYF. CDR3 coding DNA: TGTGCCAGCCGGGACCAACTCGATACGCAGTATTTT.

CDR3 loop: CASSYGTAQETQYF. The CDR3 region has the DNA TGTGCCAGCAGCTACGGAACGGCTCAAGAGACCCAGTACTTC. J is TRBJ2-5 and V is TRBV9; D not resolved. With 4 bases removed from V and 2 bases from J, the gap between germline ends came to 12 bases. CDR3 size: 14 residues. Per germline, CDR1 SGDLS and CDR2 YYNGEE.

The CDR3 is CASIARGKTGELFF. The CDR3 DNA reads as TGTGCCAGCATCGCCAGGGGGAAAACCGGGGAGCTGTTTTTT. The chain has TRBV6-5 and TRBJ2-2, with TRBD1 matching over 7 bases. V gave up 7 bases and J gave up 5 bases; unmatched junction bases: 7. Germline loops: CDR1 MNHEY, CDR2 SVGAGI. The CDR3 has 14 residues.

This clone was picked up a small number of times. The chain has TRBV7-2 and TRBJ2-3; TRBD2 agrees at 8 bases. The CDR3 totals 15 residues. The V segment lost 5 bases and the J segment 3 bases; nucleotides outside the gene matches: 7. Germline V gives CDR1 SGHTA, CDR2 FQGNSA. The CDR3 DNA reads as TGTGCCAGCAGCCCGGGACTAGTAAGGACAGATACGCAGTATTTT. It is translated as CASSPGLVRTDTQYF.

The genes are TRBV30 and TRBJ1-2, with D perhaps matching TRBD1 (6 bases). With 1 base removed from V and 1 base from J, the gap between germline ends came to 16 bases. CDR1 and CDR2 from the germline V gene are GTSNPN and SVGIG (reference sequence). This CDR3 contains 16 residues. The CDR3 region has the DNA TGTGCCTGGAGTGCCGCTCGGACAGAAATTAACTATGGCTACACCTTC. Translated, it gives CAWSAARTEINYGYTF.

This clone was counted a few times. The chain has TRBV18 and TRBJ2-1; 7 bases are shared with TRBD2. CDR3 length equals 14 residues. Per germline, CDR1 KGHSH and CDR2 LQKENI. Trimming took 3 bases from V and 7 from J; bases not matched to a gene: 6. This chain's CDR3 is CASSPREPRNEQFF. CDR3 DNA: TGTGCCAGCTCACCGCGGGAGCCGAGAAATGAGCAGTTCTTC.

This clone was observed a few times. The chain employs TRBV30 and TRBJ2-1; TRBD2 matches 8 bases. CDR3 length: 15 amino acids. Germline values: CDR1 GTSNPN, CDR2 SVGIG (reference sequence). V dropped 4 bases and J dropped 0; count of bases not matched to a gene: 5. For the CDR3, the DNA is TGTGCCTGGAAATCGGGGGGGAACTCCTACAATGAGCAGTTCTTC. This translates into CAWKSGGNSYNEQFF. The entire variable domain, with the rest obtained from reference TRBV30 and TRBJ2-1, is as follows: SQTIHQWPATLVQPVGSPLSLECTVEGTSNPNLYWYRQAAGRGLQLLFYSVGIGQISSEVPQNLSASRPQDRQFILSSKKLLLSDSGFYLCAWKSGGNSYNEQFFGPGTRLTVL.